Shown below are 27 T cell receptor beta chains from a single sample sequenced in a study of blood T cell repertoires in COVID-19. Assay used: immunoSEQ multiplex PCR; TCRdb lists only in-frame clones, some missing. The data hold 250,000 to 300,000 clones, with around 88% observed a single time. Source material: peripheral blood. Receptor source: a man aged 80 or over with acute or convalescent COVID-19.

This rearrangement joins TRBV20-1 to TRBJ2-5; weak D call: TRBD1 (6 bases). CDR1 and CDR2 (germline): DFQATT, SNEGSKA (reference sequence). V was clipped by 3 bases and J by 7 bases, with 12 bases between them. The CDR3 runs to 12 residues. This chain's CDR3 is CSASQGMGTQYF. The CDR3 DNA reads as TGCAGTGCTAGTCAGGGGATGGGGACCCAGTACTTC.

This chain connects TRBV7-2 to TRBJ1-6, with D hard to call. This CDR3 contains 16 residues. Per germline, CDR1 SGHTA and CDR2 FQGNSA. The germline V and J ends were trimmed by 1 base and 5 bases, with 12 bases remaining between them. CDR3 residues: CASSLVGVQNNSPLHF. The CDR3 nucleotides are TGTGCCAGCAGCTTAGTAGGAGTACAAAATAATTCACCCCTCCACTTT.

Here the CDR3 DNA reads TGTGCCAGCACCACACACTACAATGAGCAGTTCTTC. It translates to CASTTHYNEQFF. The J gene is TRBJ2-1, the V gene TRBV6-5; D unresolved. Trimming took 7 bases from V and 3 from J, leaving 7 bases between them. The CDR3 contains 12 residues. Germline V gene data show CDR1 as MNHEY and CDR2 as SVGAGI.

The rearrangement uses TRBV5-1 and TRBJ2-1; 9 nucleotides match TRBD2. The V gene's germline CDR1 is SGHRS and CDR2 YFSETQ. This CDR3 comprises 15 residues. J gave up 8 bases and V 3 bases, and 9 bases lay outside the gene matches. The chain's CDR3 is CASSYGTSLIDEQFF. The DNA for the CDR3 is TGCGCCAGCAGCTACGGGACTAGCCTTATCGATGAGCAGTTCTTC.

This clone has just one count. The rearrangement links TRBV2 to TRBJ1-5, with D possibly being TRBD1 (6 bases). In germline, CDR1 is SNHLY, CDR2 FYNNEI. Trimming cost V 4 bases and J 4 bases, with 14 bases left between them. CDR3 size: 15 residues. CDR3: CASSGVAGANQPQHF. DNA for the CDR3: TGTGCCAGCAGTGGGGTCGCAGGGGCAAATCAGCCCCAGCATTTT.

The DNA for the CDR3 is TGTGCCAGCAGTGCAACAGGGTTCACCTACGAGCAGTACTTC. Amino acids: CASSATGFTYEQYF. This sequence joins TRBV28 and TRBJ2-7; possibly TRBD1 for D (6 bases). CDR1 and CDR2 (germline): MDHEN, SYDVKM. The V and J ends lost 5 bases and 2 bases respectively, with 13 bases between them. The CDR3 runs to 14 residues.

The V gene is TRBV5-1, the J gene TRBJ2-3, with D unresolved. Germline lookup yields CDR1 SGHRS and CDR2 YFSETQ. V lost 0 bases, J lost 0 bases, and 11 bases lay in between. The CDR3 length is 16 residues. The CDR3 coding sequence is TGCGCCAGCAGCTTGGGTAGTAGCAGTAGCACAGATACGCAGTATTTT. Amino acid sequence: CASSLGSSSSTDTQYF. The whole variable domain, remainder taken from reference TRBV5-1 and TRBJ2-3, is KAGVTQTPRYLIKTRGQQVTLSCSPISGHRSVSWYQQTPGQGLQFLFEYFSETQRNKGNFPGRFSGRQFSNSRSEMNVSTLELGDSALYLCASSLGSSSSTDTQYFGPGTRLTVL.

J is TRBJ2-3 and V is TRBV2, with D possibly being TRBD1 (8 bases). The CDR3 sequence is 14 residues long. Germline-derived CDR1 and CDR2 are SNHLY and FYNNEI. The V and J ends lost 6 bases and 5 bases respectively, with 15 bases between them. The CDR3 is CASRKTGEGDTQYF. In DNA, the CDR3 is TGTGCCAGCAGAAAGACAGGGGAGGGAGATACGCAGTATTTT.

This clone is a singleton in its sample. The DNA of the CDR3 is TGTGCCAGCAGCAGAGAGGGACAGGGTGTCGACGAGCAGTACTTC. It specifies CASSREGQGVDEQYF. The J gene is TRBJ2-7, the V gene TRBV6-5; TRBD1 agrees at 9 bases. The V gene's germline CDR1 is MNHEY and CDR2 SVGAGI. The CDR3 runs to 15 residues. V was pared by 6 bases and J by 5 bases, with 11 bases of the junction left unmatched.

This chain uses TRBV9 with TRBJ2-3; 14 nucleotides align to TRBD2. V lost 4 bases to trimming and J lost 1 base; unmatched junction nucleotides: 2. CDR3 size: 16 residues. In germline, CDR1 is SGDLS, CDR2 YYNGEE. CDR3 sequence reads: CASSSGLAGGTDTQYF. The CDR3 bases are TGTGCCAGCAGCTCGGGACTAGCGGGGGGCACAGATACGCAGTATTTT.

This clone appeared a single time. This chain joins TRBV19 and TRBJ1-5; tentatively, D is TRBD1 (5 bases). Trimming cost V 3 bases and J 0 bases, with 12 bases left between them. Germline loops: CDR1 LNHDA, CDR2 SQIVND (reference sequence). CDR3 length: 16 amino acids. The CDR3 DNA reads TGTGCCAGTAGTATTCAGGCAGGGTATAGCAATCAGCCCCAGCATTTT. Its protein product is CASSIQAGYSNQPQHF.

The CDR3 region has the DNA TGTGCCAGCAGCCAACCTAGCGGGAGGGTCCAAGAGACCCAGTACTTC. Its protein product is CASSQPSGRVQETQYF. This sequence joins TRBV3-1 (or the pseudogene TRBV3-2) and TRBJ2-5, with 12 bases fitting TRBD2. The CDR3 runs 16 residues. Germline CDR1 is LGHDT and CDR2 is YNNKEL (reference sequence). V shed 2 bases, J shed 1 base, and the junction held 2 bases outside the gene matches.

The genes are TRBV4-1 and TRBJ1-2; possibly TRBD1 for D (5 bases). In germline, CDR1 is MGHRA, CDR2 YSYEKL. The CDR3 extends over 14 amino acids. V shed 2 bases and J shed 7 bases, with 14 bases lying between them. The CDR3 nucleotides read TGCGCCAGCAGCCAACCCCAGGGCGATGGTGGCTACACCTTC. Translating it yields CASSQPQGDGGYTF.

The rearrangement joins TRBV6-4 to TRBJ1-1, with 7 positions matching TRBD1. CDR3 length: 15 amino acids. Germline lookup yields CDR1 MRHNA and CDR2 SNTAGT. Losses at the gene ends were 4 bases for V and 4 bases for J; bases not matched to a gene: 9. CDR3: CASSASQTGVTEAFF. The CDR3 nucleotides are TGTGCCAGCAGTGCCTCCCAAACAGGGGTCACTGAAGCTTTCTTT.

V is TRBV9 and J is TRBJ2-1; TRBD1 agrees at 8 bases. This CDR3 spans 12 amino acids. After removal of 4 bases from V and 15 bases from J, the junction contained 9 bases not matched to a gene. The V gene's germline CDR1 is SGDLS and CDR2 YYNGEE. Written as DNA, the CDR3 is TGTGCCAGCAGCCCTGGGACAGGTCTTCTGTTCTTC. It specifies CASSPGTGLLFF. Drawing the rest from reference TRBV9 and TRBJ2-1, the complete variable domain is DSGVTQTPKHLITATGQRVTLRCSPRSGDLSVYWYQQSLDQGLQFLIQYYNGEERAKGNILERFSAQQFPDLHSELNLSSLELGDSALYFCASSPGTGLLFFGPGTRLTVL.

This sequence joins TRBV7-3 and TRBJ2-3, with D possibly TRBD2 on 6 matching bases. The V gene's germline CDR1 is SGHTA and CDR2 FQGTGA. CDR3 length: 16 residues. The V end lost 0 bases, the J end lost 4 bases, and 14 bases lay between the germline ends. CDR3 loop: CASSLTLGSGADTQYF. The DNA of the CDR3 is TGTGCCAGCAGCTTAACTCTCGGGAGTGGAGCAGATACGCAGTATTTT.

The CDR3 loop reads CASSLSGSANTGELFF. CDR3 bases: TGCGCCAGCAGCTTGAGCGGGAGCGCGAACACCGGGGAGCTGTTTTTT. The chain couples TRBV5-1 to TRBJ2-2; 8 bases are shared with TRBD2. CDR1 SGHRS and CDR2 YFSETQ come from the germline V gene. The CDR3 loop spans 16 amino acids. V shed 1 base and J 0 bases; nucleotides not matched to a gene: 2.

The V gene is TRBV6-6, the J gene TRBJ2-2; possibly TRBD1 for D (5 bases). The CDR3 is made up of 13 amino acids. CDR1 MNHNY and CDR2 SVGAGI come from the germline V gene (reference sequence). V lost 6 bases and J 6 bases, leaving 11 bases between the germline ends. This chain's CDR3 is CASRTQGPGELFF. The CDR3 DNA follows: TGTGCCAGCAGAACGCAGGGTCCCGGGGAGCTGTTTTTT.

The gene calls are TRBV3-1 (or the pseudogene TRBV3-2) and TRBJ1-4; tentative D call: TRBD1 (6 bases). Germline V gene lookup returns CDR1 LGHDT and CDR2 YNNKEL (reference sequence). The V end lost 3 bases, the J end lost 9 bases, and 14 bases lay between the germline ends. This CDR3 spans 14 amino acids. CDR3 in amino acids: CASSQQEQGQKLFF. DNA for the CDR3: TGTGCCAGCAGCCAGCAAGAACAGGGCCAAAAACTGTTTTTT.

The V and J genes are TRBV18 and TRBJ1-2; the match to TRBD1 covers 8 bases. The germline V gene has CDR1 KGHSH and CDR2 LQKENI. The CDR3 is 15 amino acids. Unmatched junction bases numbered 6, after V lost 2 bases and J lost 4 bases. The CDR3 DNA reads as TGTGCCAGCTCACCATCTTCCGGGACAGGCTATGGCTACACCTTC. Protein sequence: CASSPSSGTGYGYTF.

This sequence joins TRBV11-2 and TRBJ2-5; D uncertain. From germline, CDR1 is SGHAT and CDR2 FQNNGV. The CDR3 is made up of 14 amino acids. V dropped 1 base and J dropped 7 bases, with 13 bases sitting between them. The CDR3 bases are TGTGCCAGCAGCTTAGTTCCGGAGCTTGGGACCCAGTACTTC. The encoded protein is CASSLVPELGTQYF.

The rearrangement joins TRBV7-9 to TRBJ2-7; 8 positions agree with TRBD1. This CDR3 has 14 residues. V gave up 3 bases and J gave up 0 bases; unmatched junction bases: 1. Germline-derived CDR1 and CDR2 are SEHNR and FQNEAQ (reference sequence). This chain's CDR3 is CASSFGTGSYEQYF. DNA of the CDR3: TGTGCCAGCAGCTTCGGGACAGGCTCCTACGAGCAGTACTTC.

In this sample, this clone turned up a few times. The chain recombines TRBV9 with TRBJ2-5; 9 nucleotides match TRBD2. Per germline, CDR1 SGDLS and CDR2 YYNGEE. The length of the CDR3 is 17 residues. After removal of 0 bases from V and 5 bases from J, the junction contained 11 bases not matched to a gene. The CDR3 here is CASSVESLAGLMETQYF. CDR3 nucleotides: TGTGCCAGCAGCGTAGAGTCCCTAGCGGGATTGATGGAGACCCAGTACTTC.

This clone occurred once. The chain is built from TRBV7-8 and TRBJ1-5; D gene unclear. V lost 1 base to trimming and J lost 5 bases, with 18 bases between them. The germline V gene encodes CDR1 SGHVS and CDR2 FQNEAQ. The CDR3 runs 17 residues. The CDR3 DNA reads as TGTGCCAGCAGCTTAGGGTTGATAGTAAGATATGATCAGCCCCAGCATTTT. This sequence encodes CASSLGLIVRYDQPQHF.

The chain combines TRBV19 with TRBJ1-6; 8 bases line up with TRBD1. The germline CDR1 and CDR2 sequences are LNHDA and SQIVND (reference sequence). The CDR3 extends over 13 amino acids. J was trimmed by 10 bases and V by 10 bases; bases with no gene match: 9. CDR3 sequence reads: CATQDREGSPLHF. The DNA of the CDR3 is TGTGCCACCCAGGACAGGGAAGGATCACCCCTCCACTTT. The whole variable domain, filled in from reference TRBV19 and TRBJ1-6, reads DGGITQSPKYLFRKEGQNVTLSCEQNLNHDAMYWYRQDPGQGLRLIYYSQIVNDFQKGDIAEGYSVSREKKESFPLTVTSAQKNPTAFYLCATQDREGSPLHFGNGTRLTVT.

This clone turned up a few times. The CDR3 sequence is CASSPERVGEQFF. The CDR3 nucleotides are TGTGCCAGCAGCCCCGAGAGGGTAGGGGAGCAGTTCTTC. The genes are TRBV6-5 and TRBJ2-1; weak D call: TRBD2 (5 bases). The CDR3 is made up of 13 amino acids. Trimming left V 6 bases short and J 10 bases short, with 16 bases between. The germline gives CDR1 MNHEY, CDR2 SVGAGI.

The CDR3 loop is CASSPPLGATNEKLFF. In DNA, the CDR3 is TGTGCCAGCAGCCCCCCCTTGGGAGCAACTAATGAAAAACTGTTTTTT. This chain joins TRBV7-9 and TRBJ1-4; D gene unclear. This CDR3 comprises 16 residues. Trimming shortened V by 5 bases and J by 0 bases, and 13 bases separated the two germline ends. Germline lookup yields CDR1 SEHNR and CDR2 FQNEAQ (reference sequence).